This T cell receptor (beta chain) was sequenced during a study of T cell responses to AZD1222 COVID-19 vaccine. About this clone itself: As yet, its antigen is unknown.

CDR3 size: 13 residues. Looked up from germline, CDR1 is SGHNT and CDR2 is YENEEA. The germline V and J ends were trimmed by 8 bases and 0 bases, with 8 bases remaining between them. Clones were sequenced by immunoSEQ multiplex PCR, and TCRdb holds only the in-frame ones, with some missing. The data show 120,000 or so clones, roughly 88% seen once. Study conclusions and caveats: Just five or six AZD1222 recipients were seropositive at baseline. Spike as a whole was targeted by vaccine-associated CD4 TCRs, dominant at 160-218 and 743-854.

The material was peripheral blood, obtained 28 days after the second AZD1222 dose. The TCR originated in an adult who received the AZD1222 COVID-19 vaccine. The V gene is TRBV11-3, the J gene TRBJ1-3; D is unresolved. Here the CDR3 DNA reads TGTGCCAGCGCGGCAGGCTCTGGAAACACCATATATTTT. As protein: CASAAGSGNTIYF.